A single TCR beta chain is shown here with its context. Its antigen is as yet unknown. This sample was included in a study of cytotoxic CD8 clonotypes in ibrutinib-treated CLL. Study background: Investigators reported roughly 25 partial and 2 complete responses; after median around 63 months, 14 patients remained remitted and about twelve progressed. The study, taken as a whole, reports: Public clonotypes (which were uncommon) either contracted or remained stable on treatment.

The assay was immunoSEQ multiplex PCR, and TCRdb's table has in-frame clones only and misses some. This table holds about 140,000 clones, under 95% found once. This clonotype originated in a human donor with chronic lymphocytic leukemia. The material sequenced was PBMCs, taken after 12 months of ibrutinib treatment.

The CDR3 sequence is CASSPGTGNYEQYF. The CDR3 DNA follows: TGCGCCAGCAGCCCCGGGACAGGGAACTACGAGCAGTACTTC. The chain combines TRBV5-1 with TRBJ2-7, with 9 bases fitting TRBD1. This CDR3 is 14 amino acids long. V was pared by 4 bases and J by 3 bases, with 5 bases of the junction left unmatched. Germline CDR1 SGHRS, CDR2 YFSETQ.